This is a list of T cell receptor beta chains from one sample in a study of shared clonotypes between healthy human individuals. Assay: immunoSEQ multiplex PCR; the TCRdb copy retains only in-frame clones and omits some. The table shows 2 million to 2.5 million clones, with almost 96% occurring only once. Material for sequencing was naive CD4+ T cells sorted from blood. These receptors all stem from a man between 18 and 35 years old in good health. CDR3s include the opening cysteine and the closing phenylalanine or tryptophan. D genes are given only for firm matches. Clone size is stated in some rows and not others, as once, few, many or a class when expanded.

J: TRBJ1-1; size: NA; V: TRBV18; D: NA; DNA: TGTGCCAGCTCACTGGAAGGGGGGAAGAACACTGAAGCTTTCTTT; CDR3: CASSLEGGKNTEAFF
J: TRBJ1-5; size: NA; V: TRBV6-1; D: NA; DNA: TGTGCCAGCAGTGAAAACTCGGGGGGCGGTCAGCCCCAGCATTTT; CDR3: CASSENSGGGQPQHF
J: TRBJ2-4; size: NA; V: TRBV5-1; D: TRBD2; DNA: TGCGCCAGCAGCTACAAAAGAGCGGGGGCGGACATTCAGTACTTC; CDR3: CASSYKRAGADIQYF
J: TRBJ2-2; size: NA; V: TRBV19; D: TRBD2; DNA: TGTGCCAGTAATTCGCGGGAGGGGTATACCGGGGAGCTGTTTTTT; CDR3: CASNSREGYTGELFF
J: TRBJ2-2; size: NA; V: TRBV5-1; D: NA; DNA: TGCGCCAGCAGCTTGTTACAGACCACCGGGGAGCTGTTTTTT; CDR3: CASSLLQTTGELFF
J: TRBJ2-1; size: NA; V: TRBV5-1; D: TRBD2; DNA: TGCGCCAGCAGCCCCGGACTAGCGGGAGCCGGTGAGCAGTTCTTC; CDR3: CASSPGLAGAGEQFF
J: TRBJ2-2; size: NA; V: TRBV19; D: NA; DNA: TGTGCCAGTACCAGGTTGGTGAACACCGGGGAGCTGTTTTTT; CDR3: CASTRLVNTGELFF
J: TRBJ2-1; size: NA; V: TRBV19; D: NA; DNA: TGTGCCAGTAGTACCTCCGGATTCTTCTACAATGAGCAGTTCTTC; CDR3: CASSTSGFFYNEQFF
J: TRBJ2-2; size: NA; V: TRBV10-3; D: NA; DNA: TGTGCCATCAGTGACTTAACAGGGTACACCGGGGAGCTGTTTTTT; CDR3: CAISDLTGYTGELFF
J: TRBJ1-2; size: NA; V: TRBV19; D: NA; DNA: TGTGCCAGTAGTATAGCGCACAGCTCGAACTATGGCTACACCTTC; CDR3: CASSIAHSSNYGYTF
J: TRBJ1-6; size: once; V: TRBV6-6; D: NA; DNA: TGTGCCAGCAGCACACAAGGGGCTAATTCACCCCTCCACTTT; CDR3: CASSTQGANSPLHF
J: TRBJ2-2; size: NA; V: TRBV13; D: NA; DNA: TGTGCCAGCAGCTTAGTGAGGTTGGACGGGGAGCTGTTTTTT; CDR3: CASSLVRLDGELFF
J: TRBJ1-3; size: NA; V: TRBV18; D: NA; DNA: TGTGCCAGCTCACCGACGCAGGGAATAGGCGGAAACACCATATATTTT; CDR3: CASSPTQGIGGNTIYF
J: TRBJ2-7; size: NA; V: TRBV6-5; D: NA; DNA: TGTGCCAGCAGTTACTCTGGTAGGGATTGGGACGAGCAGTACTTC; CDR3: CASSYSGRDWDEQYF
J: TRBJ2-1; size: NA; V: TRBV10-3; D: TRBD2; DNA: TGTGCCATCAGTGAGAAGGGACTAGCTACCAATGAGCAGTTCTTC; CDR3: CAISEKGLATNEQFF
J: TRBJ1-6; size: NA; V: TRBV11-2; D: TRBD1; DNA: TGTGCCAGCAGCTTAGCAGGGGGTAAGAATTCACCCCTCCACTTT; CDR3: CASSLAGGKNSPLHF
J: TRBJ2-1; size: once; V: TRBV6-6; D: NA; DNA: TGTGCCAGCAGTGCCGGGACAAGGAGCTCCTACAATGAGCAGTTCTTC; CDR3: CASSAGTRSSYNEQFF
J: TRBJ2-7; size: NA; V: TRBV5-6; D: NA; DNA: TGTGCCAGCAGCCGCTTGGGGGTCTCCCTCTACGAGCAGTACTTC; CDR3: CASSRLGVSLYEQYF
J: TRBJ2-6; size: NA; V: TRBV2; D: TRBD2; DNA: TGTGCCAGCAGGAGGCTAGCGGGCTTCTCTGGGGCCAACGTCCTGACTTTC; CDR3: CASRRLAGFSGANVLTF
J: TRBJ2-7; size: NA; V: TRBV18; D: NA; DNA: TGTGCCAGCTCAGTGGGGCAAGCCTACGAGCAGTACTTC; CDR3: CASSVGQAYEQYF
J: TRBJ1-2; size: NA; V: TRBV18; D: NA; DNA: TGTGCCAGCTCACCCAACAGTCACTCCTATGGCTACACCTTC; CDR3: CASSPNSHSYGYTF
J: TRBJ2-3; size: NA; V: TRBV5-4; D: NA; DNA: TGTGCCATTACATTCGTCCCAGGGTCTAGCACAGATACGCAGTATTTT; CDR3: CAITFVPGSSTDTQYF
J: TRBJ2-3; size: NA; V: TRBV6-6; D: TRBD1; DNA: TGTGCCAGCTCTCCTTTGCGGACAGGGCCAGATACGCAGTATTTT; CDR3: CASSPLRTGPDTQYF
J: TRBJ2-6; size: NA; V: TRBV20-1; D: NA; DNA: TGCAGTGCGCTTGGGGCCAACGTCCTGACTTTC; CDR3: CSALGANVLTF
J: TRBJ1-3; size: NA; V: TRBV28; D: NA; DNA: TGTGCCAGCATCCATAGAGGGACAGGAAACACCATATATTTT; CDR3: CASIHRGTGNTIYF
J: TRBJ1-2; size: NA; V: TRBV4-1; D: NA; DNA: TGCGCCAGCAGCCTCGGACAGCACTATGGCTACACCTTC; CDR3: CASSLGQHYGYTF
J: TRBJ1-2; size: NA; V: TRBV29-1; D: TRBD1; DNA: TGCAGCGTTGAAAACAGGGGATATGGCTACACCTTC; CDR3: CSVENRGYGYTF
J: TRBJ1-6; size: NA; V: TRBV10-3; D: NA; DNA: TGTGCCATCAGTGATGGATCACCCCTCCACTTT; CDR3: CAISDGSPLHF